The 14 T cell receptor beta chains below all came from one sample that was sequenced in a study of blood T cell repertoires in COVID-19 (dated by TCRdb to the early 2020s). Library preparation employed the immunoSEQ multiplex PCR assay. Entries here come from immuneACCESS through TCRdb and include only in-frame sequences with V and J called. Some clones fail to appear in such tables; in the studies checked, an unresolved V gene covers under half of the shortfall, and the cause of the remainder is unknown. This sample is represented by 350,000 to 400,000 clones; 88% of them were singletons. Of the sample, more than 0.95% is held by the ten largest clones. Sequences were obtained from PBMCs or T cells enriched from blood (not recorded which). The receptors derive from a woman aged 18-35 years who had recovered from COVID-19.

The chain is built from TRBV27 and TRBJ2-5, with 15 positions matching TRBD2. V dropped 4 bases and J dropped 3; count of bases not matched to a gene: 6. The CDR3 runs 17 residues. Germline V gene sequence: CDR1 MNHEY, CDR2 SMNVEV (reference sequence). The CDR3 coding sequence is TGTGCCAGCAGTTGGACTAGCGGGGGGGCCGGGGAAGAGACCCAGTACTTC. The encoded protein is CASSWTSGGAGEETQYF.

DNA of the CDR3: TGTGCCAGCAGCTTATGGGCCCTCGATGAAGCTTTCTTT. Protein product: CASSLWALDEAFF. The gene calls are TRBV11-2 and TRBJ1-1, with D uncertain. Trimming removed 2 bases at V and 7 bases at J, with 11 bases between. CDR1 and CDR2 (germline): SGHAT, FQNNGV. This CDR3 contains 13 residues.

In nucleotides, the CDR3 is TGCGCCAGCACCCTCAGGGGCGGGGGCTACACCTTC. Encoded protein: CASTLRGGGYTF. The chain joins TRBV5-1 to TRBJ1-2; possibly TRBD1 for D (6 bases). Germline loops: CDR1 SGHRS, CDR2 YFSETQ. The CDR3 is made up of 12 amino acids. V lost 6 bases and J lost 8, with 14 bases in between.

This chain uses TRBV2 with TRBJ2-4; TRBD1 matches 8 bases. CDR1 SNHLY and CDR2 FYNNEI come from the germline V gene. The CDR3 extends over 17 amino acids. Trimming took 3 bases from V and 1 from J; bases not matched to a gene: 8. The CDR3 loop reads CASSERMTGDAKNIQYF. The CDR3 DNA sequence: TGTGCCAGCAGTGAGAGAATGACAGGGGATGCCAAAAACATTCAGTACTTC. The full variable domain, in which reference TRBV2 and TRBJ2-4 provide the parts outside the CDR3, is EPEVTQTPSHQVTQMGQEVILRCVPISNHLYFYWYRQILGQKVEFLVSFYNNEISEKSEIFDDQFSVERPDGSNFTLKIRSTKLEDSAMYFCASSERMTGDAKNIQYFGAGTRLSVL.

V is TRBV5-1 and J is TRBJ1-2, with 7 bases that match TRBD1. This CDR3 contains 16 residues. Germline-derived CDR1 and CDR2 are SGHRS and YFSETQ. V gave up 1 base and J gave up 1 base; unmatched junction bases: 7. The DNA of the CDR3 is TGCGCCAGCAGCTTGACCGGGACAGAGTTTAACTATGGCTACACCTTC. Translating it yields CASSLTGTEFNYGYTF.

The chain couples TRBV5-6 to TRBJ1-2; 8 nucleotides align to TRBD1. The CDR3 contains 15 residues. J was trimmed by 3 bases and V by 1 base; bases with no gene match: 5. Germline V gives CDR1 SGHDT, CDR2 YYEEEE. CDR3 loop: CASSLINRGDYGYTF. In DNA, the CDR3 is TGTGCCAGCAGCTTGATTAACAGGGGGGACTATGGCTACACCTTC.

This chain uses TRBV4-2 with TRBJ1-3; maybe TRBD1 (5 bases). Trimming cost V 4 bases and J 0 bases, with 10 bases left between them. Germline V gene sequence: CDR1 LGHNA, CDR2 YNFKEQ. There are 15 residues in the CDR3. The CDR3 DNA reads TGTGCCAGCAGCCTTCCAGGGATCTCTGGAAACACCATATATTTT. It is translated as CASSLPGISGNTIYF.

V usage is TRBV4-1 and J usage is TRBJ1-1; 8 nucleotides align to TRBD1. CDR1 is MGHRA, CDR2 YSYEKL, per germline. The trim removed 0 bases at V and 4 bases at J, leaving 7 bases unmatched. The CDR3 is 16 amino acids. The CDR3 reads CASSQDRGRRGTEAFF. CDR3 bases: TGCGCCAGCAGCCAAGACAGGGGGCGACGAGGCACTGAAGCTTTCTTT.

The V call is TRBV10-3, the J call TRBJ1-6, with 9 positions matching TRBD1. This CDR3 spans 15 amino acids. With 6 bases clipped from V and 2 bases from J, the junction kept 2 bases outside the gene matches. CDR1 and CDR2 (germline): ENHRY, SYGVKD. CDR3 sequence reads: CAIRGQGPYNSPLHF. In DNA form, the CDR3 reads TGTGCCATCAGGGGACAGGGTCCCTATAATTCACCCCTCCACTTT.

The chain links TRBV2 to TRBJ1-1; D is perhaps TRBD1 (6 bases). Deletions cut 6 bases from V and 1 base from J, with 12 bases between. Germline V gene lookup returns CDR1 SNHLY and CDR2 FYNNEI. The CDR3 is 14 residues long. CDR3 sequence reads: CASRGGQANTEAFF. The CDR3 DNA is TGTGCCAGCAGAGGGGGTCAAGCGAACACTGAAGCTTTCTTT.

The rearrangement uses TRBV7-8 and TRBJ1-6; the match to TRBD1 covers 7 bases. The CDR3 length is 14 residues. With 5 bases clipped from V and 11 bases from J, the junction kept 9 bases outside the gene matches. The germline V gene encodes CDR1 SGHVS and CDR2 FQNEAQ. In nucleotides, the CDR3 is TGTGCCAGCAGCGTCCGGGACAGCGATCCACCCCTCCACTTT. It encodes CASSVRDSDPPLHF.

The chain couples TRBV25-1 to TRBJ2-5, with D unresolved. V gave up 3 bases and J gave up 1 base, with 15 bases separating them. Germline assignment: CDR1 MGHDK and CDR2 SYGVNS. The CDR3 loop spans 16 amino acids. As DNA, the CDR3 is TGTGCCAGCAGTGATCCGTCACTGAGGATCCAAGAGACCCAGTACTTC. Its translation: CASSDPSLRIQETQYF.

Only one count was recorded for this clone. The J gene is TRBJ1-6, the V gene TRBV7-2; a weak D match, TRBD1 (6 bases). CDR1 and CDR2 (germline): SGHTA, FQGNSA. V lost 8 bases, J lost 6 bases, and 17 bases lay in between. The length of the CDR3 is 15 residues. This chain's CDR3 is CASGQRGDLNSPLHF. The DNA for the CDR3 is TGTGCCAGCGGACAGCGGGGGGATCTTAATTCACCCCTCCACTTT. The full variable domain, in which reference TRBV7-2 and TRBJ1-6 provide the parts outside the CDR3, is GAGVSQSPSNKVTEKGKDVELRCDPISGHTALYWYRQSLGQGLEFLIYFQGNSAPDKSGLPSDRFSAERTGGSVSTLTIQRTQQEDSAVYLCASGQRGDLNSPLHFGNGTRLTVT.

The chain joins TRBV7-8 to TRBJ2-4; the D gene is possibly TRBD2 (7 bases). CDR1 and CDR2 from the germline V gene are SGHVS and FQNEAQ. The CDR3 is 15 amino acids. Trimming took off 3 bases at V and 0 bases at J, with 9 bases between the two ends. The CDR3 nucleotides are TGTGCCAGCAGCTTGGGGGGGCTAGCCAAAAACATTCAGTACTTC. Translation gives CASSLGGLAKNIQYF.